These 8 T cell receptor beta chains share one sample of origin, sequenced in a study of cytotoxic CD8 clonotypes in ibrutinib-treated CLL. Here immunoSEQ multiplex PCR was the method, and the copy in TCRdb shows in-frame clones only, minus some. The data show some 130,000 clones, 70% to 90% seen once. Sequencing used PBMCs, obtained after 24 months of ibrutinib treatment. The receptors derive from a human donor with chronic lymphocytic leukemia.

J is TRBJ2-5 and V is TRBV4-3; 15 bases map to TRBD2. CDR1 and CDR2 from the germline V gene are LGHNA and YSLEER. With V trimmed by 4 bases and J by 5 bases, 5 bases remained unmatched. This CDR3 is built from 16 residues. The CDR3 region is CASSRGLAGGRETQYF. CDR3 nucleotide sequence: TGCGCCAGCAGCCGGGGACTAGCGGGGGGCAGGGAGACCCAGTACTTC.

The CDR3 DNA reads TGCGCCAGCAGCTATGGAGGGGGTGACTATGGCTACACCTTC. This gives the protein CASSYGGGDYGYTF. This sequence joins TRBV5-1 and TRBJ1-2, with D possibly TRBD1 on 6 matching bases. Germline-derived CDR1 and CDR2 are SGHRS and YFSETQ. Trimming shortened V by 3 bases and J by 3 bases, and 12 bases separated the two germline ends. This CDR3 is built from 14 residues.

This sequence joins TRBV27 and TRBJ2-7; D unclear. Deletions cut 2 bases from V and 0 bases from J, with 8 bases between. The germline CDR1 and CDR2 sequences are MNHEY and SMNVEV (reference sequence). This CDR3 contains 14 residues. The CDR3: CASSLIGSSYEQYF. In DNA, the CDR3 is TGTGCCAGCAGTTTAATAGGAAGCTCCTACGAGCAGTACTTC.

The CDR3 sequence is CASSLSSGGQETQYF. CDR3 DNA sequence: TGTGCCAGCAGCTTATCTAGCGGGGGCCAAGAGACCCAGTACTTC. The chain carries TRBV7-2 and TRBJ2-5, with 10 bases fitting TRBD2. Germline V gene lookup returns CDR1 SGHTA and CDR2 FQGNSA. The junction had 1 base not matched to a gene; V was cut back by 2 bases and J by 1 base. This CDR3 region has 15 residues.

This chain connects TRBV5-6 to TRBJ1-1; D not resolved. The CDR3 spans 13 residues. V lost 2 bases, J lost 1 base, and 6 bases lay in between. The V gene's germline CDR1 is SGHDT and CDR2 YYEEEE. For the CDR3, the DNA is TGTGCCAGCAGCTTCATACAGAACACTGAAGCTTTCTTT. Encoded protein: CASSFIQNTEAFF.

The CDR3 DNA is TGTGCCAGCAGCGAGGGGGTCGGCTATGGCTACACCTTC. Translation: CASSEGVGYGYTF. V usage is TRBV6-1 and J usage is TRBJ1-2; D is possibly TRBD1 (6 bases). The CDR3 is made up of 13 amino acids. Germline V CDR1 and CDR2: MNHNS, SASEGT. Trimming shortened V by 6 bases and J by 4 bases, and 12 bases separated the two germline ends.

V usage is TRBV30 and J usage is TRBJ2-3, with 10 nucleotides matching TRBD2. From germline, CDR1 is GTSNPN and CDR2 SVGIG (reference sequence). V lost 3 bases to trimming and J lost 4 bases; unmatched junction nucleotides: 16. The CDR3 has 18 amino acids. The CDR3, as DNA: TGTGCCTGGAGCCTCGGGGCTAGCGGGGGCCCTTTTGCAGATACGCAGTATTTT. Amino acids: CAWSLGASGGPFADTQYF.

The chain couples TRBV7-9 to TRBJ2-1; D may be TRBD2 (6 bases). Germline V gene lookup returns CDR1 SEHNR and CDR2 FQNEAQ (reference sequence). This CDR3 comprises 15 residues. V lost 6 bases and J lost 0, with 12 bases in between. CDR3 coding DNA: TGTGCCAGCAGTCCCCCCGGGAGCTCCTACAATGAGCAGTTCTTC. This translates into CASSPPGSSYNEQFF.